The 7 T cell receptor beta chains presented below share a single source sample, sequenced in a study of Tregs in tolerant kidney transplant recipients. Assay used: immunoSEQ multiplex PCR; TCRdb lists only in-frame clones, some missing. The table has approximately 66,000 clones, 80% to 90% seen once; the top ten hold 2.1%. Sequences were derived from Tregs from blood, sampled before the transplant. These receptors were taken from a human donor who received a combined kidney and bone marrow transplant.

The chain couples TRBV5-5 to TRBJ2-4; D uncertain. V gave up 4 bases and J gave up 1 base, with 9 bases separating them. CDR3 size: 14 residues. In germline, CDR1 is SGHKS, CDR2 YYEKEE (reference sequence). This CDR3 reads CASSPDSAKNIQYF. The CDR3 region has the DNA TGTGCCAGCAGCCCGGATTCGGCCAAAAACATTCAGTACTTC.

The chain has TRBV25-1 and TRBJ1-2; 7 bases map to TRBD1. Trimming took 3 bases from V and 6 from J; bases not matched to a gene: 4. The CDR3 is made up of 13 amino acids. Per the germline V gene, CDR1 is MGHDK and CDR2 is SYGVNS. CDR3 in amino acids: CASSDPGQNGYTF. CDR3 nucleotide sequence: TGTGCCAGCAGTGACCCGGGACAGAATGGCTACACCTTC.

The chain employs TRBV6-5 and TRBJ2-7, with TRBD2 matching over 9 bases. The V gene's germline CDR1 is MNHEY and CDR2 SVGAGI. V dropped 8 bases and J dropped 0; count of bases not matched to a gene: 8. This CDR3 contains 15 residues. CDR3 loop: CASSIAGDSSYEQYF. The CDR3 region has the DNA TGTGCCAGCTCAATAGCGGGGGATAGCTCCTACGAGCAGTACTTC.

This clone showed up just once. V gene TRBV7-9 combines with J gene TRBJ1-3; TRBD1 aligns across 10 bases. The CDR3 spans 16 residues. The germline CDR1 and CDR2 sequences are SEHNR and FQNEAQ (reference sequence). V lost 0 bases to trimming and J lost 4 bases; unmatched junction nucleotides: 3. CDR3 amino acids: CASSLARTGGGNTIYF. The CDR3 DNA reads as TGTGCCAGCAGCTTAGCCCGGACAGGGGGAGGAAACACCATATATTTT. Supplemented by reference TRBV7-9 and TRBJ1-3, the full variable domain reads DTGVSQNPRHKITKRGQNVTFRCDPISEHNRLYWYRQTLGQGPEFLTYFQNEAQLEKSRLLSDRFSAERPKGSFSTLEIQRTEQGDSAMYLCASSLARTGGGNTIYFGEGSWLTVV.

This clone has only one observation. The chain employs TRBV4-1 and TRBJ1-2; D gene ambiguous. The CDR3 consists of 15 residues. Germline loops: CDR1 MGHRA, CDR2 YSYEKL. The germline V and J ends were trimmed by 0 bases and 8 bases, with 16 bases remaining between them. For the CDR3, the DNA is TGCGCCAGCAGCCAAGAAGGAGGACCCGTGCGGGGCTACACCTTC. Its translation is CASSQEGGPVRGYTF.

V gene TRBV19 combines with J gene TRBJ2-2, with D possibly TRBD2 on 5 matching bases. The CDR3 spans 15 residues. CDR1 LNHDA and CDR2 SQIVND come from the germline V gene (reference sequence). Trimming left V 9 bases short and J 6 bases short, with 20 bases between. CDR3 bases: TGTGCCAGCCAGTACGATCCCGGGGTTCCCGGGGAGCTGTTTTTT. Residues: CASQYDPGVPGELFF.

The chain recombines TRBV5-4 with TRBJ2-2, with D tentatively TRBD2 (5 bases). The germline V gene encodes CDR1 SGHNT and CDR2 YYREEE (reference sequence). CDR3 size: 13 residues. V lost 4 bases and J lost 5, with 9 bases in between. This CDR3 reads CASSLGGTGELFF. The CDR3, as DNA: TGTGCCAGCAGCCTAGGAGGAACCGGGGAGCTGTTTTTT.